Listed here are 23 T cell receptor beta chains from one sample, sequenced in a study of control samples from healthy donors and cancer patients. Only in-frame clones appear in the TCRdb table, and some are missing; sequencing was by immunoSEQ multiplex PCR. The profile shows about 89,000 clones, under 90% of them singletons. The specimen was blood. These receptors were collected from a woman between 40 and 50 years old in good health.

V and J are TRBV4-2 and TRBJ2-3; 9 bases are a match to TRBD2. The V gene end was trimmed by 3 bases and the J gene end by 3 bases; junction bases not matched to a gene: 7. This CDR3 comprises 16 residues. Per germline, CDR1 LGHNA and CDR2 YNFKEQ. CDR3 sequence (DNA): TGTGCCAGCAGCCAGGGTAGCGGGGGTGGGACAGATACGCAGTATTTT. Amino acids: CASSQGSGGGTDTQYF.

This chain uses TRBV27 with TRBJ1-2; 9 bases fit TRBD1. This CDR3 has 14 residues. Looked up from germline, CDR1 is MNHEY and CDR2 is SMNVEV (reference sequence). V lost 4 bases and J lost 6; bases outside the gene matches: 6. Written as DNA, the CDR3 is TGTGCCAGCAGTTCGGGACAGGGAAGGAATGGCTACACCTTC. Its protein is CASSSGQGRNGYTF.

This clone was recorded only once. The rearrangement links TRBV12-3 or TRBV12-4 to TRBJ2-1, with D perhaps being TRBD1 or TRBD2 (5 bases each). V lost 6 bases and J lost 12, with 18 bases in between. This CDR3 is built from 13 residues. The CDR3 sequence: CASSRGGPAGQFF. The CDR3 DNA is TGTGCCAGCAGCCGTGGGGGACCAGCAGGGCAGTTCTTC.

V and J are TRBV5-4 and TRBJ1-1, with D possibly matching TRBD1 (6 bases). Germline V gives CDR1 SGHNT, CDR2 YYREEE (reference sequence). The V end lost 0 bases, the J end lost 1 base, and 13 bases lay between the germline ends. The CDR3 totals 16 residues. DNA of the CDR3: TGTGCCAGCAGCTTGGTTCAGGGGTTGGGGAACACTGAAGCTTTCTTT. Its protein product is CASSLVQGLGNTEAFF. Variable domain in full (rest from reference TRBV5-4 and TRBJ1-1): ETGVTQSPTHLIKTRGQQVTLRCSSQSGHNTVSWYQQALGQGPQFIFQYYREEENGRGNFPPRFSGLQFPNYSSELNVNALELDDSALYLCASSLVQGLGNTEAFFGQGTRLTVV.

This chain connects TRBV3-1 (or the pseudogene TRBV3-2) to TRBJ1-4; TRBD1 aligns across 7 bases. The germline CDR1 and CDR2 sequences are LGHDT and YNNKEL (reference sequence). J lost 8 bases, V lost 2 bases, and 5 bases had no gene match. This CDR3 region has 14 residues. The CDR3 reads CASSQNRGLEKLFF. CDR3 coding DNA: TGTGCCAGCAGCCAAAACAGGGGACTGGAAAAACTGTTTTTT.

This clone was picked up a small number of times. V gene TRBV3-1 (or the pseudogene TRBV3-2) combines with J gene TRBJ1-2, with D hard to call. V was cut by 4 bases and J by 0 bases, with 6 bases left in between. Germline CDR1 reads LGHDT; CDR2 reads YNNKEL (reference sequence). CDR3 length: 13 amino acids. Written as DNA, the CDR3 is TGTGCCAGCAGCCCGGCGCCTAACTATGGCTACACCTTC. The encoded protein is CASSPAPNYGYTF.

V usage is TRBV4-3 and J usage is TRBJ2-2, with D possibly matching TRBD1 (5 bases). Germline CDR1 and CDR2: LGHNA and YSLEER. This CDR3 spans 15 amino acids. V gave up 4 bases and J gave up 6 bases, with 15 bases separating them. The CDR3 sequence: CASSPLGDIAGELFF. DNA for the CDR3: TGCGCCAGCAGCCCCCTAGGGGATATAGCCGGGGAGCTGTTTTTT.

V is TRBV4-3 and J is TRBJ1-1; perhaps TRBD1 as D (6 bases). This CDR3 region has 17 residues. The V and J ends lost 0 bases and 6 bases respectively, with 20 bases between them. From germline, CDR1 is LGHNA and CDR2 YSLEER. In DNA, the CDR3 is TGCGCCAGCAGCCAAGATCGCGAGACAGGCCTGGGTTCTGAAGCTTTCTTT. This gives the protein CASSQDRETGLGSEAFF.

The rearrangement uses TRBV13 and TRBJ2-5; 8 bases fit TRBD1. The trim removed 5 bases at V and 3 bases at J, leaving 5 bases unmatched. Looked up from germline, CDR1 is PRHDT and CDR2 is FYEKMQ (reference sequence). This CDR3 has 14 residues. CDR3 DNA: TGTGCCAGCAGCCCCGCGACAGGGGAAGAGACCCAGTACTTC. This sequence encodes CASSPATGEETQYF.

This chain joins TRBV6-5 and TRBJ2-7, with D unresolved. Per germline, CDR1 MNHEY and CDR2 SVGAGI. The length of the CDR3 is 14 residues. V lost 5 bases to trimming and J lost 0 bases, with 11 bases between them. The DNA of the CDR3 is TGTGCCAGCAGTCCAAGGACGGACTCCTACGAGCAGTACTTC. Encoded protein: CASSPRTDSYEQYF.

This clone was seen a single time. V gene TRBV5-6 combines with J gene TRBJ2-3, with TRBD2 as a possible D gene (7 bases). Trimming left V 1 base short and J 1 base short, with 10 bases between. Per the germline V gene, CDR1 is SGHDT and CDR2 is YYEEEE. The CDR3 totals 15 residues. CDR3 DNA sequence: TGTGCCAGCAGCTTGCCGCGGGGGCGCACAGATACGCAGTATTTT. This codes for CASSLPRGRTDTQYF. Looking up the rest from reference TRBV5-6 and TRBJ2-3 gives the full variable domain: DAGVTQSPTHLIKTRGQQVTLRCSPKSGHDTVSWYQQALGQGPQFIFQYYEEEERQRGNFPDRFSGHQFPNYSSELNVNALLLGDSALYLCASSLPRGRTDTQYFGPGTRLTVL.

V usage is TRBV6-6 and J usage is TRBJ1-1; perhaps TRBD1 as D (6 bases). The CDR3 loop spans 15 amino acids. Trimming took 2 bases from V and 1 from J, leaving 11 bases between them. CDR1 and CDR2 from the germline V gene are MNHNY and SVGAGI (reference sequence). The CDR3 nucleotides are TGTGCCAGCAGTTACCCCAGGGGTGGGAACACTGAAGCTTTCTTT. Protein: CASSYPRGGNTEAFF.

The chain uses TRBV19 and TRBJ2-7, with unresolved D. Trimming cost V 7 bases and J 5 bases, with 9 bases left between them. Germline lookup yields CDR1 LNHDA and CDR2 SQIVND (reference sequence). The CDR3 loop spans 11 amino acids. CDR3 protein: CASTLGNEQYF. The CDR3 region has the DNA TGTGCCAGTACCCTAGGGAACGAGCAGTACTTC. The entire variable domain, with the rest obtained from reference TRBV19 and TRBJ2-7, is as follows: DGGITQSPKYLFRKEGQNVTLSCEQNLNHDAMYWYRQDPGQGLRLIYYSQIVNDFQKGDIAEGYSVSREKKESFPLTVTSAQKNPTAFYLCASTLGNEQYFGPGTRLTVT.

The chain carries TRBV6-5 and TRBJ2-7, with 9 bases that match TRBD2. V shed 2 bases and J 7 bases; nucleotides not matched to a gene: 9. The CDR3 sequence is 15 residues long. Germline loops: CDR1 MNHEY, CDR2 SVGAGI. CDR3 nucleotide sequence: TGTGCCAGCAGTTACAAAGCGGGGGGAAGGAGAGAGCAGTACTTC. Amino acid sequence: CASSYKAGGRREQYF.

This clone showed up just a few times. The CDR3 DNA reads TGTGCCAGCACCTCGGGACAGAGGAGATCCTTAAACTATGGCTACACCTTC. As protein: CASTSGQRRSLNYGYTF. The V and J genes are TRBV11-3 and TRBJ1-2; 7 bases map to TRBD1. V shed 7 bases, J shed 2 bases, and the junction held 16 bases outside the gene matches. The CDR3 contains 17 residues. Germline-derived CDR1 and CDR2 are SGHNT and YENEEA.

The rearrangement links TRBV24-1 to TRBJ2-7, with D possibly being TRBD1 (6 bases). The V end lost 4 bases, the J end lost 0 bases, and 15 bases lay between the germline ends. Germline lookup yields CDR1 KGHDR and CDR2 SFDVKD. The CDR3 loop spans 16 amino acids. The CDR3 loop is CATSDRGQTLSYEQYF. The CDR3 DNA reads as TGTGCCACCAGTGACCGTGGACAGACACTCTCCTACGAGCAGTACTTC.

This clone was counted a single time. This CDR3 reads CASSFRDRLPGEQFF. The CDR3 DNA reads TGTGCCAGCAGCTTCCGGGACAGGCTTCCTGGTGAGCAGTTCTTC. The chain carries TRBV5-6 and TRBJ2-1; TRBD1 agrees at 8 bases. The CDR3 has 15 amino acids. The ends lost 2 bases at V and 9 bases at J; junction bases unmatched: 10. The V gene's germline CDR1 is SGHDT and CDR2 YYEEEE.

The J gene is TRBJ2-3, the V gene TRBV5-1, with D possibly matching TRBD2 (5 bases). V was pared by 3 bases and J by 5 bases, with 16 bases between. The CDR3 has 15 amino acids. Germline lookup yields CDR1 SGHRS and CDR2 YFSETQ. DNA of the CDR3: TGCGCCAGCAGCTGGGGTGCCGAGGGTGTAGATACGCAGTATTTT. This codes for CASSWGAEGVDTQYF.

The rearrangement joins TRBV23-1 to TRBJ2-7; 8 positions agree with TRBD1. TRBV23-1 is identified as an open reading frame with a role that is uncertain. V was pared by 11 bases and J by 0 bases, with 12 bases of the junction left unmatched. This CDR3 comprises 15 residues. CDR3 region: CAPKGTGRFSYEQYF. The DNA of the CDR3 is TGCGCCCCCAAGGGGACAGGCCGCTTCTCCTACGAGCAGTACTTC.

CDR3 sequence reads: CASSRTSGGLSYQETQYF. Written as DNA, the CDR3 is TGTGCCAGCAGCAGGACTAGCGGGGGGCTTTCGTACCAAGAGACCCAGTACTTC. The chain has TRBV9 and TRBJ2-5; 14 bases are a match to TRBD2. CDR3 size: 18 residues. Trimming took 4 bases from V and 0 from J; bases not matched to a gene: 8. CDR1 is SGDLS and CDR2 is YYNGEE in the germline V gene.

The rearrangement uses TRBV5-4 and TRBJ1-4; 9 bases line up with TRBD1. The CDR3 totals 14 residues. Germline CDR1 SGHNT, CDR2 YYREEE (reference sequence). The V segment lost 4 bases and the J segment 7 bases; nucleotides outside the gene matches: 5. The CDR3 nucleotides are TGTGCCAGCAGCATGGGACAGGGAGGTGAAAAACTGTTTTTT. This encodes CASSMGQGGEKLFF.

CDR3 residues: CASTLTSGGAWETQYF. CDR3 coding DNA: TGCGCCAGCACCCTGACTAGCGGGGGGGCCTGGGAGACCCAGTACTTC. The chain carries TRBV5-1 and TRBJ2-5; TRBD2 matches at 14 bases. After removal of 6 bases from V and 5 bases from J, the junction contained 9 bases not matched to a gene. Germline V gene sequence: CDR1 SGHRS, CDR2 YFSETQ. The CDR3 length is 16 residues.

This CDR3 is CASSAAPVSVTEAFF. For the CDR3, the DNA is TGTGCCAGCAGTGCGGCCCCCGTCAGCGTCACTGAAGCTTTCTTT. The chain links TRBV2 to TRBJ1-1; D remains unclear. CDR1 SNHLY and CDR2 FYNNEI come from the germline V gene. Trimming pared 4 bases from V and 4 bases from J, leaving 16 bases between. CDR3 length equals 15 residues. The whole variable domain, remainder taken from reference TRBV2 and TRBJ1-1, is EPEVTQTPSHQVTQMGQEVILRCVPISNHLYFYWYRQILGQKVEFLVSFYNNEISEKSEIFDDQFSVERPDGSNFTLKIRSTKLEDSAMYFCASSAAPVSVTEAFFGQGTRLTVV.